One and the same sample provided the 21 T cell receptor beta chains below, sequenced in a study of blood T cell repertoires in COVID-19. Only in-frame clones appear in the TCRdb table, and some are missing; sequencing was by immunoSEQ multiplex PCR. The data show under 65,000 clones, roughly 70% seen once. The specimen was peripheral blood. The receptors derive from a woman in her 70s with acute or convalescent COVID-19.

This clone was counted between two and nine times. The chain is built from TRBV4-1 and TRBJ2-7, with a possible D match to TRBD2 (7 bases). The germline V gene encodes CDR1 MGHRA and CDR2 YSYEKL. The CDR3 spans 15 residues. Trimming cost V 0 bases and J 3 bases, with 12 bases left between them. The CDR3 DNA is TGCGCCAGCAGCCAAGATCTAAGGGGGGGCTACGAGCAGTACTTC. As protein: CASSQDLRGGYEQYF.

The rearrangement joins TRBV5-1 to TRBJ1-1; D unresolved. Germline CDR1 and CDR2: SGHRS and YFSETQ. The germline V and J ends were trimmed by 0 bases and 1 base, with 10 bases remaining between them. This CDR3 contains 15 residues. The DNA for the CDR3 is TGCGCCAGCAGCTTGGTCGGGTTCCCGAACACTGAAGCTTTCTTT. Translation gives CASSLVGFPNTEAFF. Full variable domain (outside the CDR3, taken from reference TRBV5-1 and TRBJ1-1): KAGVTQTPRYLIKTRGQQVTLSCSPISGHRSVSWYQQTPGQGLQFLFEYFSETQRNKGNFPGRFSGRQFSNSRSEMNVSTLELGDSALYLCASSLVGFPNTEAFFGQGTRLTVV.

The genes are TRBV5-1 and TRBJ1-1; TRBD1 matches 7 bases. Per the germline V gene, CDR1 is SGHRS and CDR2 is YFSETQ. Germline trimming cut 4 bases from V and 1 base from J; bases unmatched to any gene: 7. The CDR3 has 15 amino acids. The CDR3 sequence is CASSGQTGPNTEAFF. Written as DNA, the CDR3 is TGCGCCAGCAGCGGACAGACAGGGCCGAACACTGAAGCTTTCTTT.

The chain carries TRBV7-9 and TRBJ1-4; D remains ambiguous. This CDR3 has 13 amino acids. V lost 5 bases, J lost 2 bases, and 6 bases lay in between. Per the germline V gene, CDR1 is SEHNR and CDR2 is FQNEAQ (reference sequence). CDR3 loop: CASSVLTNEKLFF. The DNA of the CDR3 is TGTGCCAGCAGCGTTCTCACTAATGAAAAACTGTTTTTT. Variable domain in full (rest from reference TRBV7-9 and TRBJ1-4): DTGVSQNPRHKITKRGQNVTFRCDPISEHNRLYWYRQTLGQGPEFLTYFQNEAQLEKSRLLSDRFSAERPKGSFSTLEIQRTEQGDSAMYLCASSVLTNEKLFFGSGTQLSVL.

The chain has TRBV11-2 and TRBJ2-5; D may be TRBD2 (5 bases). The length of the CDR3 is 16 residues. V was shortened by 3 bases and J by 3 bases, with 17 bases between the two germline ends. Germline V lookup: CDR1 SGHAT, CDR2 FQNNGV. CDR3 DNA sequence: TGTGCCAGCAGCTTCGGAGGCCAATCAGGAAAAGAGACCCAGTACTTC. Protein: CASSFGGQSGKETQYF.

V and J are TRBV24-1 and TRBJ1-2; the D is unclear. The CDR3 consists of 11 residues. With 9 bases removed from V and 14 bases from J, the gap between germline ends came to 18 bases. Germline CDR1 and CDR2: KGHDR and SFDVKD. The CDR3 loop reads CATSEGFVWTF. Written as DNA, the CDR3 is TGTGCCACCTCAGAGGGCTTCGTCTGGACCTTC.

This rearrangement joins TRBV19 to TRBJ2-3; perhaps TRBD1 as D (5 bases). The CDR3 has 14 residues. The V gene's germline CDR1 is LNHDA and CDR2 SQIVND (reference sequence). Trimming removed 5 bases at V and 1 base at J, with 10 bases between. CDR3 sequence (DNA): TGTGCCAGTAGTCCCGACAGACGCACAGATACGCAGTATTTT. Protein sequence: CASSPDRRTDTQYF. The whole variable domain, remainder taken from reference TRBV19 and TRBJ2-3, is DGGITQSPKYLFRKEGQNVTLSCEQNLNHDAMYWYRQDPGQGLRLIYYSQIVNDFQKGDIAEGYSVSREKKESFPLTVTSAQKNPTAFYLCASSPDRRTDTQYFGPGTRLTVL.

The J gene is TRBJ2-1, the V gene TRBV18, with 8 bases fitting TRBD1. Losses at the gene ends were 6 bases for V and 9 bases for J; bases not matched to a gene: 4. CDR3 size: 12 residues. CDR1 is KGHSH and CDR2 is LQKENI in the germline V gene. The CDR3 loop reads CASSLQGGEQFF. CDR3 nucleotide sequence: TGTGCCAGCTCGTTACAGGGGGGTGAGCAGTTCTTC.

The chain carries TRBV30 and TRBJ2-7, with D tentatively TRBD2 (5 bases). The ends were cut back, 2 bases at V and 5 bases at J, with 10 bases in the middle. The CDR3 is 12 residues long. The germline CDR1 and CDR2 sequences are GTSNPN and SVGIG (reference sequence). The DNA for the CDR3 is TGTGCCTGGAGTTCAAGAGGGAACGAGCAGTACGTC. Translated, it gives CAWSSRGNEQYV.

V and J are TRBV10-3 and TRBJ1-2; D uncertain. Trimming shortened V by 3 bases and J by 8 bases, and 13 bases separated the two germline ends. The CDR3 spans 13 residues. The V gene's germline CDR1 is ENHRY and CDR2 SYGVKD. CDR3: CAISDESRKGYTF. The CDR3 bases are TGTGCCATCAGTGATGAAAGTAGAAAGGGCTACACCTTC.

This clone has only a few counts. The chain links TRBV18 to TRBJ2-3; 10 bases agree with TRBD1. Germline CDR1 KGHSH, CDR2 LQKENI. The CDR3 covers 14 residues. The V and J ends lost 6 bases and 3 bases, in that order; junction bases with no gene match: 3. CDR3 bases: TGTGCCAGCTCCCCGGGACAGGGGACAGATACGCAGTATTTT. Protein sequence: CASSPGQGTDTQYF.

This clone appeared a few times. V gene TRBV27 combines with J gene TRBJ1-6; no clear D gene. The V end lost 5 bases, the J end lost 10 bases, and 21 bases lay between the germline ends. The CDR3 runs to 16 residues. CDR1 MNHEY and CDR2 SMNVEV come from the germline V gene (reference sequence). CDR3 residues: CASSAVAASNRSPLHF. The CDR3 DNA reads as TGTGCCAGCAGTGCGGTCGCGGCGTCCAACCGGTCACCCCTCCACTTT.

The chain uses TRBV5-8 and TRBJ1-4; perhaps TRBD1 as D (6 bases). Trimming shortened V by 2 bases and J by 8 bases, and 19 bases separated the two germline ends. Germline V CDR1 and CDR2: SGHTS, YDEGEE. CDR3 length: 16 residues. The CDR3: CASSFPHTGMQEKLFF. The CDR3 coding sequence is TGTGCCAGCAGCTTCCCCCATACAGGGATGCAAGAAAAACTGTTTTTT. Full variable domain (missing parts from reference TRBV5-8 and TRBJ1-4): EAGVTQSPTHLIKTRGQQATLRCSPISGHTSVYWYQQALGLGLQFLLWYDEGEERNRGNFPPRFSGRQFPNYSSELNVNALELEDSALYLCASSFPHTGMQEKLFFGSGTQLSVL.

V is TRBV6-5 and J is TRBJ1-5, with D possibly matching TRBD1 (5 bases). This CDR3 spans 14 amino acids. Germline loops: CDR1 MNHEY, CDR2 SVGAGI. V gave up 6 bases and J gave up 12 bases, with 21 bases separating them. This chain's CDR3 is CASRRDFPAQFQHF. CDR3 DNA sequence: TGTGCCAGCAGGCGGGACTTTCCCGCGCAGTTCCAGCATTTT.

The J gene is TRBJ2-1, the V gene TRBV12-5; TRBD2 might be the D (5 bases). This CDR3 spans 16 amino acids. Germline V gene data show CDR1 as LGHNT and CDR2 as FRNRAP. The CDR3 loop is CATLPGRVSLWDEQFF. In DNA form, the CDR3 reads TGTGCCACTCTCCCCGGGCGGGTCTCCCTCTGGGATGAGCAGTTCTTC.

This clone was seen repeatedly, ten times or more. Relative to the germline gene, one junction end is altered; a read error may explain this. The chain employs TRBV4-1 and TRBJ1-5, with a tentative D call TRBD1 (6 bases). The CDR3 covers 15 residues. Germline V lookup: CDR1 MGHRA, CDR2 YSYEKL. CDR3 in amino acids: CASSQEWTVNRPQHF. CDR3 nucleotide sequence: TGCGCCAGCAGCCAAGAGTGGACAGTCAATCGGCCCCAGCATTTT.

This clone was found once. This chain uses TRBV10-3 with TRBJ1-1; D is perhaps TRBD1 (6 bases). In germline, CDR1 is ENHRY, CDR2 SYGVKD. The ends were cut back, 5 bases at V and 1 base at J, with 11 bases in the middle. There are 14 residues in the CDR3. The CDR3 coding sequence is TGTGCCATCAGTCGGGACACCCAGAACACTGAAGCTTTCTTT. This sequence encodes CAISRDTQNTEAFF.

V and J are TRBV9 and TRBJ2-1, with 16 bases fitting TRBD2. J was trimmed by 5 bases and V by 0 bases; bases with no gene match: 8. This CDR3 has 19 amino acids. CDR1 and CDR2 (germline): SGDLS, YYNGEE. CDR3 nucleotides: TGTGCCAGCAGCGTAGCCTCGGGACTAGCGGGGGGGCGGAACAATGAGCAGTTCTTC. It is translated as CASSVASGLAGGRNNEQFF.

V and J are TRBV19 and TRBJ1-5; D is perhaps TRBD1 (6 bases). Trimming stripped 6 bases from V and 1 base from J, with 10 bases between. CDR3 length: 14 amino acids. The germline gives CDR1 LNHDA, CDR2 SQIVND (reference sequence). CDR3 sequence: CASRDGQSNQPQHF. CDR3 nucleotide sequence: TGTGCCAGTAGGGATGGACAGAGCAATCAGCCCCAGCATTTT.

This chain uses TRBV10-1 with TRBJ1-1; D remains ambiguous. Germline V gives CDR1 WNHNN, CDR2 SYGVQD (reference sequence). Trimming removed 6 bases from V and 3 bases from J, with 11 bases in between. The CDR3 is 13 amino acids. The CDR3 DNA follows: TGCGCCAGCAGATTCACTGAACACACTGAAGCTTTCTTT. It yields the protein CASRFTEHTEAFF.

In this sample, this clone turned up a few times. This rearrangement joins TRBV18 to TRBJ1-1; possible D gene TRBD1, 5 bases. V was cut by 2 bases and J by 5 bases, with 9 bases left in between. The CDR3 is made up of 13 amino acids. Germline lookup yields CDR1 KGHSH and CDR2 LQKENI. CDR3 in amino acids: CASSPGGETEAFF. For the CDR3, the DNA is TGTGCCAGCTCACCAGGAGGGGAAACTGAAGCTTTCTTT. Based on the CDR3 plus reference TRBV18 and TRBJ1-1, the full variable domain is NAGVMQNPRHLVRRRGQEARLRCSPMKGHSHVYWYRQLPEEGLKFMVYLQKENIIDESGMPKERFSAEFPKEGPSILRIQQVVRGDSAAYFCASSPGGETEAFFGQGTRLTVV.